Here is one T cell receptor (beta chain) with its context. The data derive from a study of blood T cell repertoires in COVID-19. The CDR3 spans 17 residues. Per germline, CDR1 LNHDA and CDR2 SQIVND (reference sequence). V dropped 3 bases and J dropped 0 bases, with 17 bases sitting between them. Sequencing used immunoSEQ multiplex PCR; TCRdb keeps in-frame clones, though not all of them. The repertoire holds roughly 120,000 clones, with approximately 90% as singletons. Sequencing used peripheral blood. This clonotype was sampled from a human donor with active COVID-19. The donor label of this sample is uncertain. V and J are TRBV19 and TRBJ1-1, with D uncertain. The CDR3 DNA is TGTGCCAGTAGTATTTTTTGGACGGAGGTTATGAACACTGAAGCTTTCTTT. Encoded protein: CASSIFWTEVMNTEAFF.